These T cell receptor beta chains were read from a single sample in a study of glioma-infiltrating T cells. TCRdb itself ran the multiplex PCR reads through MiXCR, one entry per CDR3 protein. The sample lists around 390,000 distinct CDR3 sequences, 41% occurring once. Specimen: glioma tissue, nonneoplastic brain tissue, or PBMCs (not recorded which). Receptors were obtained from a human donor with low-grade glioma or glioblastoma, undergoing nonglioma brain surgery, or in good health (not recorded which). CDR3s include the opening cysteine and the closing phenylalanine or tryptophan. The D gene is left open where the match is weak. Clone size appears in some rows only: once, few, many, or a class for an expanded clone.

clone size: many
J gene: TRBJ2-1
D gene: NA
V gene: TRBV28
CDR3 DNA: TGTGCCAGCAGTTTAAGGGCTAGTCACAATGAGCAGTTCTTC
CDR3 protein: CASSLRASHNEQFF

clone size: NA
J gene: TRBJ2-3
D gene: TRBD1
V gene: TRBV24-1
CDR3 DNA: TGTGCCACCAGTGATCCCGACAGGGAAGGTCAGCCCCAGTATTTT
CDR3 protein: CATSDPDREGQPQYF

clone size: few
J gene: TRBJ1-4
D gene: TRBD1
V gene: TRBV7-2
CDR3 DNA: TGTGCCAGCAGCTTAGATGGGACAGGGGCCGAAAAACTGTTTTTT
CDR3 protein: CASSLDGTGAEKLFF

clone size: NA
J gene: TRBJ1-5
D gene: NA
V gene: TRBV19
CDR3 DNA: TGTGCCAGTAGTTCCCCGGACAGACTTTGGAATCAGCCCCAGCATTTT
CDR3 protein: CASSSPDRLWNQPQHF

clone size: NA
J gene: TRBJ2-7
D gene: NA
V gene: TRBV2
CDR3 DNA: TGTGCCAGCATCCCGATGATGGGGGAGCAGTACTTC
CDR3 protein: CASIPMMGEQYF

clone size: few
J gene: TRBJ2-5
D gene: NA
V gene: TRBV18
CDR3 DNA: TGTGCCAGCTCACCCGGACCGTCCGAAGAGACCCAGTACTTC
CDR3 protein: CASSPGPSEETQYF

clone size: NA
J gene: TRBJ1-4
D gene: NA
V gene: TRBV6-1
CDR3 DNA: TGTGCCATCAGCTGGACTTTATTTAATGAAAAACTGTTTTTT
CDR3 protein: CAISWTLFNEKLFF

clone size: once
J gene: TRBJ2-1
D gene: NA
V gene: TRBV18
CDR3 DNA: TGTGCCAGCTCACCACCGTGGGCGGGATACAATGAGCAGTTCTTC
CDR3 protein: CASSPPWAGYNEQFF

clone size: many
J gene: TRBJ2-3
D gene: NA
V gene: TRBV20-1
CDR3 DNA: TGCAGTGCTAGGTCGGATGGATTCAGAGATACGCAGTATTTT
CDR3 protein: CSARSDGFRDTQYF

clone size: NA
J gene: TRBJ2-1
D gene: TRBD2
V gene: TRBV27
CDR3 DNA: TGTGCCAGCAGCCCCGTGGCGGGAGGGGGGTACAATGAGCAGTTCTTC
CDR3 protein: CASSPVAGGGYNEQFF

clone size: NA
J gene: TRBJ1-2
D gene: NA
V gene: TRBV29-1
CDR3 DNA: TGCAGCGTTACCCGGGACACTAACTATGGCTACACCTTC
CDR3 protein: CSVTRDTNYGYTF

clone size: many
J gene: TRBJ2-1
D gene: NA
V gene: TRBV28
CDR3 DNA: TGTGCCAGCAGTTTATTCGAGAGGGAGCAGTTCTTC
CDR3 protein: CASSLFEREQFF

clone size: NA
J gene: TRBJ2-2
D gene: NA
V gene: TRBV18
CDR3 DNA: TGTGCCAGCTCACCGCTTACAGTAATGAACACCGGGGAGCTGTTTTTT
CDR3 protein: CASSPLTVMNTGELFF

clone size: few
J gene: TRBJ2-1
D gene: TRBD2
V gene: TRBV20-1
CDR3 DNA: TGCAGTGCTAGGGACCCCCTAGCGGGAGATTTGAATGAGCAGTTCTTC
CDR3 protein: CSARDPLAGDLNEQFF

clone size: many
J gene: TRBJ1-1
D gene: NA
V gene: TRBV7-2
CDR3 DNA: TGTGCCAGCAGCGCCGTGCCTAGATCCACTGAAGCTTTCTTT
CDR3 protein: CASSAVPRSTEAFF

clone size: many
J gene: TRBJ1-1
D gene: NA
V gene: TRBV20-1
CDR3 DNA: TGCAGTCGCGACAGGAGGAACACTGAAGCTTTCTTT
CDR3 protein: CSRDRRNTEAFF

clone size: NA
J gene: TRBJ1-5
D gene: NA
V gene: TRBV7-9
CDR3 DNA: TGTGCCAGCAGCTCGACAGAGAAAGGTCAGCCCCAGCATTTT
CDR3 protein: CASSSTEKGQPQHF

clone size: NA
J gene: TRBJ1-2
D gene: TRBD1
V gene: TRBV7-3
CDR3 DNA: TGTGCCAGCAGCTCGACAGGGGCGGGGGGCTACACCTTC
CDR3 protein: CASSSTGAGGYTF

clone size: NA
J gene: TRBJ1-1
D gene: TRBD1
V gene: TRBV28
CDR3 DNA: TGTGCCAGCAGCTATACCGGACAGGGTAGGAGGAACACTGAAGCTTTCTTT
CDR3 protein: CASSYTGQGRRNTEAFF

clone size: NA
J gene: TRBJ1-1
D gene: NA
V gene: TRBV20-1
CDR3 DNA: TGCAGTGCTAGAGACACTGAAGCTATCTTT
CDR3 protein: CSARDTEAIF

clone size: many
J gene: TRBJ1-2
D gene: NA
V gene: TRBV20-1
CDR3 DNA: TGCAGTGCCGGAGTTGACAGGTTCTATGGCTACACCTTC
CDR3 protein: CSAGVDRFYGYTF

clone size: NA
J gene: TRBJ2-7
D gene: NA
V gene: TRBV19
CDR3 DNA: TGTGCCAGTAGTATTAGTCGGGCCATCCGATCAAACGAGCAGTACTTC
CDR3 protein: CASSISRAIRSNEQYF

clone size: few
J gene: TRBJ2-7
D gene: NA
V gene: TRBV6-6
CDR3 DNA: TGTGCCAGCAGTTACGGCGAGGTGGACGAGCAGTACTTC
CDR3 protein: CASSYGEVDEQYF

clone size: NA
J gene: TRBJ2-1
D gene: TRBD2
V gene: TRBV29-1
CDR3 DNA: TGCAGCGTCGGACTAGCGGCCCCCTACAATGAGCAGTTCTTC
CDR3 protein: CSVGLAAPYNEQFF

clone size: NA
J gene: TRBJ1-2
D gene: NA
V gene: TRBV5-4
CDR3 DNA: TGTGCCAGCAGCCCCGCCGAGCCGGGATCTGGAGGCTACACCTTC
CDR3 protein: CASSPAEPGSGGYTF

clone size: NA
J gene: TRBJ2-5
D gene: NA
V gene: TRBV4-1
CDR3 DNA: TGCGCCAGCAGCCAAGTTATCGCCAGAAAAGAGACCCAGTACTTC
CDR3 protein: CASSQVIARKETQYF

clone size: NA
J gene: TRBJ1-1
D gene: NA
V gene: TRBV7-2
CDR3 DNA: TGTGCCAGCAGCTTAGGTGGGGCCGCTGAAGCTTTCTTT
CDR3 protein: CASSLGGAAEAFF

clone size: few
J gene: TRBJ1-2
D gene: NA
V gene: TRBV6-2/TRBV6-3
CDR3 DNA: TGTGCCAGCAGTTACGGTAGTAACCGTGGCTACACCTTC
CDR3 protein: CASSYGSNRGYTF